These 5 T cell receptor beta chains were all obtained from the same sample, sequenced in a study of cytomegalovirus exposure and HLA in healthy donors. The PCR used 60 Vbeta and 13 Jbeta primers. Only in-frame clones appear in the TCRdb table, and some are missing; sequencing was by immunoSEQ multiplex PCR. The table lists over 100,000 clones, around 72% of them singletons. Material: PBMCs. The source of these receptors is a man aged 45 to 65 in good health and CMV-seropositive.

This clone was detected only a few times. The rearrangement joins TRBV2 to TRBJ1-5; TRBD1 matches 7 bases. The CDR3 has 15 residues. V shed 3 bases, J shed 5 bases, and the junction held 7 bases outside the gene matches. The germline V gene encodes CDR1 SNHLY and CDR2 FYNNEI. The CDR3 spells CASSEVGQPHQPQHF. The CDR3, as DNA: TGTGCCAGCAGTGAGGTGGGACAGCCCCATCAGCCCCAGCATTTT. Using reference TRBV2 and TRBJ1-5 for the parts outside the CDR3, the full variable domain is EPEVTQTPSHQVTQMGQEVILRCVPISNHLYFYWYRQILGQKVEFLVSFYNNEISEKSEIFDDQFSVERPDGSNFTLKIRSTKLEDSAMYFCASSEVGQPHQPQHFGDGTRLSIL.

J is TRBJ2-3 and V is TRBV5-6, with a possible D match to TRBD2 (5 bases). Germline V gene lookup returns CDR1 SGHDT and CDR2 YYEEEE. The CDR3 runs 14 residues. The V end lost 3 bases, the J end lost 2 bases, and 10 bases lay between the germline ends. CDR3 protein: CASSSGGPTDTQYF. The CDR3 bases are TGTGCCAGCAGCTCAGGAGGTCCCACAGATACGCAGTATTTT.

J is TRBJ2-3 and V is TRBV27, with 11 bases fitting TRBD1. The V gene end was trimmed by 8 bases and the J gene end by 4 bases; junction bases not matched to a gene: 2. CDR1 and CDR2 (germline): MNHEY, SMNVEV (reference sequence). The CDR3 is made up of 13 amino acids. Written as DNA, the CDR3 is TGTGCCAGCCGGGACAGGGGGTCAGATACGCAGTATTTT. Encoded protein: CASRDRGSDTQYF.

This chain uses TRBV7-6 with TRBJ2-1; 8 nucleotides align to TRBD1. Germline CDR1 reads SGHVS; CDR2 reads FNYEAQ. This CDR3 is built from 16 residues. V trimming: 5 bases; J trimming: 2 bases; junction bases outside the gene matches: 8. In DNA form, the CDR3 reads TGTGCCAGCAGCCCGTCACAGGGGGGCGCCTACAATGAGCAGTTCTTC. It yields the protein CASSPSQGGAYNEQFF.

The sample holds one count of this clone. The junction departs from germline at one end; a sequencing error may be responsible. This chain joins TRBV7-2 and TRBJ2-7; TRBD1 aligns across 9 bases. The germline V gene has CDR1 SGHTA and CDR2 FQGNSA. The CDR3 consists of 16 residues. This CDR3 is CAGSDITGGSLYEQYF. In nucleotides, the CDR3 is TGTGCCGGCAGCGACATAACAGGGGGCTCCCTCTACGAGCAGTACTTC.